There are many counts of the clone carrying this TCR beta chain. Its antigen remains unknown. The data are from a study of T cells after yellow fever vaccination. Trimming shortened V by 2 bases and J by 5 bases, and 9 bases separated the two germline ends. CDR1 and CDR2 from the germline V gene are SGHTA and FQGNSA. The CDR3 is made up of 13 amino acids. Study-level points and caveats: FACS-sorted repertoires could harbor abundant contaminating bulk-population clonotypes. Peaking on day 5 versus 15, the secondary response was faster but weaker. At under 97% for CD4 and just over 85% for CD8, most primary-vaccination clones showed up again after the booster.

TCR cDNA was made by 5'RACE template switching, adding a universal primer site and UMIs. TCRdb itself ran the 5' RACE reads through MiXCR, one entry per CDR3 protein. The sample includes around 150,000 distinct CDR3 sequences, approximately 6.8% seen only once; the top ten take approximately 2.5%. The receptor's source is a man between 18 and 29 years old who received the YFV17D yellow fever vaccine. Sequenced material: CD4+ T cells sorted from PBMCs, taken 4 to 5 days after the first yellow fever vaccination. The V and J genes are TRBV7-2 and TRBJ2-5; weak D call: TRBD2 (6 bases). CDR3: CASSLSREETQYF. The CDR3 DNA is TGTGCCAGCAGCTTATCTCGGGAGGAGACCCAGTACTTC.